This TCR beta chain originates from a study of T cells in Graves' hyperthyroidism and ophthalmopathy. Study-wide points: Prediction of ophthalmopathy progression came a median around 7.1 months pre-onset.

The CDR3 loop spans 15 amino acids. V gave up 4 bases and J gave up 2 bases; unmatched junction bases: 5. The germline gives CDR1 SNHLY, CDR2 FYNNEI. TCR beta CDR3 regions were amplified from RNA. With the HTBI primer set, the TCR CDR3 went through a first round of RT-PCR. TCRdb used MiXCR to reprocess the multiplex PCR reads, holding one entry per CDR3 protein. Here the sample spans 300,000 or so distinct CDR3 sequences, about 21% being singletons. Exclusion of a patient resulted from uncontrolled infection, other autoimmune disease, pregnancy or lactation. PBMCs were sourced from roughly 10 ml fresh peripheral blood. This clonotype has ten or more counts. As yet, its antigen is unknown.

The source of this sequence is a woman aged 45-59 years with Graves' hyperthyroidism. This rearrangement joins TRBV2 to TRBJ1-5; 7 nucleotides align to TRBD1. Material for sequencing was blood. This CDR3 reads CASSAWQGGNQPQHF. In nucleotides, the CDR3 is TGTGCCAGCAGTGCATGGCAGGGGGGCAATCAGCCCCAGCATTTT.